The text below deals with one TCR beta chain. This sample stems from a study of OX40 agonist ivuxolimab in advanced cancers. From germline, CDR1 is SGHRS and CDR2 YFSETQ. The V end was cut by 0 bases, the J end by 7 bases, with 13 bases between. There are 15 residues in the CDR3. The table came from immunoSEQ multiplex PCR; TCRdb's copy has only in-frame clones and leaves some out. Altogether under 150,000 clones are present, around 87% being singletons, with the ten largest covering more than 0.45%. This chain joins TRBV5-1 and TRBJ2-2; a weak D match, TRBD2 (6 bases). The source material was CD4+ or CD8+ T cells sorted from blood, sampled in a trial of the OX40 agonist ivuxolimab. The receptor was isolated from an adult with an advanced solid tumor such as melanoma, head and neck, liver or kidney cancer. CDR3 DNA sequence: TGCGCCAGCAGCTTGGAGGGAGTGCGGGGCGGGGAGCTGTTTTTT. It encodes CASSLEGVRGGELFF.